Below, 23 T cell receptor beta chains from the same sample are listed, as sequenced in a study of blood T cell repertoires in COVID-19. Data came from immunoSEQ multiplex PCR; TCRdb stores just in-frame clones and leaves some out. The table shows fewer than 350,000 clones, with 80% to 90% occurring only once. Sequencing was performed on PBMCs or T cells enriched from blood (not recorded which). These receptor sequences come from a woman aged 40 to 50 with acute COVID-19.

V usage is TRBV18 and J usage is TRBJ1-1, with 7 nucleotides matching TRBD1. V was clipped by 5 bases and J by 2 bases; unmatched bases: 8. This CDR3 has 15 amino acids. Germline assignment: CDR1 KGHSH and CDR2 LQKENI. CDR3 nucleotides: TGTGCCAGCTCAGCGGACAGGAACCTTAACACTGAAGCTTTCTTT. Residues: CASSADRNLNTEAFF.

The J gene is TRBJ1-6, the V gene TRBV27; TRBD1 might be the D (6 bases). CDR1 is MNHEY, CDR2 SMNVEV, per germline (reference sequence). V was pared by 10 bases and J by 10 bases, with 17 bases between. The CDR3 is 13 residues long. In DNA, the CDR3 is TGTGCCACCTCCTACAGGGTCCAATCACCCCTCCACTTT. Its protein product is CATSYRVQSPLHF.

This rearrangement joins TRBV25-1 to TRBJ1-1; 9 nucleotides match TRBD1. The trim removed 2 bases at V and 5 bases at J, leaving 9 bases unmatched. The CDR3 is made up of 16 amino acids. The germline CDR1 and CDR2 sequences are MGHDK and SYGVNS. The CDR3 loop reads CASSEGTGPRGTEAFF. For the CDR3, the DNA is TGTGCCAGCAGTGAAGGGACAGGGCCCAGAGGGACTGAAGCTTTCTTT. Together with reference TRBV25-1 and TRBJ1-1, the CDR3 gives the full variable domain: EADIYQTPRYLVIGTGKKITLECSQTMGHDKMYWYQQDPGMELHLIHYSYGVNSTEKGDLSSESTVSRIRTEHFPLTLESARPSHTSQYLCASSEGTGPRGTEAFFGQGTRLTVV.

The rearrangement uses TRBV6-5 and TRBJ2-7, with 10 bases aligning to TRBD2. V was clipped by 4 bases and J by 3 bases; unmatched bases: 9. Germline-derived CDR1 and CDR2 are MNHEY and SVGAGI. This CDR3 is built from 16 residues. As DNA, the CDR3 is TGTGCCAGCAGTTCACCATCTAGCGGGGGAGACTACGAGCAGTACTTC. This codes for CASSSPSSGGDYEQYF.

The CDR3 here is CASSQGSATGYEQYF. The CDR3 nucleotides are TGCGCCAGCAGCCAAGGGTCCGCGACAGGCTACGAGCAGTACTTC. The genes are TRBV4-1 and TRBJ2-7; possible D gene TRBD1, 6 bases. Germline values: CDR1 MGHRA, CDR2 YSYEKL. This CDR3 is 15 amino acids long. Between the trimmed V and J ends, which lost 1 base and 3 bases, there was a span of 13 bases.

This clone was detected ten times or more. The V call is TRBV9, the J call TRBJ1-3; D is possibly TRBD1 (6 bases). CDR3 size: 15 residues. V shed 1 base and J shed 0 bases, with 8 bases lying between them. The germline V gene has CDR1 SGDLS and CDR2 YYNGEE. The CDR3, as DNA: TGTGCCAGCAGCGTACGGGACACCTCTGGAAACACCATATATTTT. It specifies CASSVRDTSGNTIYF.

This chain joins TRBV18 and TRBJ1-6; D possibly corresponds to TRBD1 (6 bases). Germline V gene sequence: CDR1 KGHSH, CDR2 LQKENI. Deletions cut 4 bases from V and 6 bases from J, with 16 bases between. There are 16 residues in the CDR3. The CDR3 bases are TGTGCCAGCTCACTCGGACAGTTAGCTGTTAATTCACCCCTCCACTTT. Its translation: CASSLGQLAVNSPLHF.

The chain recombines TRBV10-3 with TRBJ2-3; the match to TRBD1 covers 7 bases. Looked up from germline, CDR1 is ENHRY and CDR2 is SYGVKD. V shed 2 bases, J shed 9 bases, and the junction held 5 bases outside the gene matches. The CDR3 loop spans 13 amino acids. The CDR3 DNA reads as TGTGCCATCAGTGAGCCCGGGACAGTAACGCAGTATTTT. Encoded protein: CAISEPGTVTQYF.

This clone was seen only a few times. The V call is TRBV4-2, the J call TRBJ2-7, with TRBD1 matching over 7 bases. The CDR3 loop spans 15 amino acids. CDR1 is LGHNA and CDR2 is YNFKEQ in the germline V gene. Trimming took 4 bases from V and 0 from J; bases not matched to a gene: 6. In DNA, the CDR3 is TGTGCCAGCAGCCGCCGCCGACAGGGCTCCTACGAGCAGTACTTC. Amino acids: CASSRRRQGSYEQYF.

This clone was counted a single time. The chain has TRBV2 and TRBJ2-4; 7 bases match TRBD1. The CDR3 is 15 residues long. Germline values: CDR1 SNHLY, CDR2 FYNNEI. The trim removed 2 bases at V and 6 bases at J, leaving 7 bases unmatched. The CDR3 here is CASSELTGSANIQYF. The DNA of the CDR3 is TGTGCCAGCAGTGAATTGACAGGGTCAGCAAACATTCAGTACTTC.

The rearrangement joins TRBV7-2 to TRBJ1-2; D is ambiguous. Germline lookup yields CDR1 SGHTA and CDR2 FQGNSA. This CDR3 is built from 13 residues. V gave up 5 bases and J gave up 5 bases, with 12 bases separating them. The CDR3 DNA sequence: TGTGCCAGCAGCGACATGCGTAGGTATGGCTACACCTTC. It translates to CASSDMRRYGYTF.

CDR3 loop: CASSTPGTGIHEQYF. In nucleotides, the CDR3 is TGTGCCAGCAGTACACCCGGGACAGGGATCCACGAGCAGTACTTC. V gene TRBV27 combines with J gene TRBJ2-7, with TRBD1 matching over 9 bases. From germline, CDR1 is MNHEY and CDR2 SMNVEV (reference sequence). The length of the CDR3 is 15 residues. V shed 5 bases, J shed 5 bases, and the junction held 10 bases outside the gene matches.

This clone was found a few times. The chain combines TRBV4-1 with TRBJ1-5; D gene unclear. Germline CDR1 MGHRA, CDR2 YSYEKL. The CDR3 has 18 amino acids. V was clipped by 2 bases and J by 0 bases, with 17 bases between them. The CDR3 reads CASSQRLGGGDSNQPQHF. The CDR3 coding sequence is TGCGCCAGCAGCCAAAGATTAGGTGGAGGAGATAGCAATCAGCCCCAGCATTTT.

This clone was seen more than once but under ten times. The J gene is TRBJ1-2, the V gene TRBV28; D not certain. Trimming took 6 bases from V and 2 from J, leaving 16 bases between them. This CDR3 has 15 residues. Germline V CDR1 and CDR2: MDHEN, SYDVKM. The CDR3 protein is CASRSPSGKNYGYTF. The CDR3, as DNA: TGTGCCAGCAGGAGCCCTTCGGGGAAAAACTATGGCTACACCTTC.

The CDR3 loop reads CASSGEYEQYF. The CDR3 bases are TGCGCCAGCAGCGGAGAGTACGAGCAGTACTTC. J is TRBJ2-7 and V is TRBV5-1; D ambiguous. Germline CDR1 reads SGHRS; CDR2 reads YFSETQ. V was trimmed by 4 bases and J by 4 bases, leaving 6 bases between them. The CDR3 covers 11 residues. Together with reference TRBV5-1 and TRBJ2-7, the CDR3 gives the full variable domain: KAGVTQTPRYLIKTRGQQVTLSCSPISGHRSVSWYQQTPGQGLQFLFEYFSETQRNKGNFPGRFSGRQFSNSRSEMNVSTLELGDSALYLCASSGEYEQYFGPGTRLTVT.

The chain is built from TRBV28 and TRBJ1-3, with D perhaps TRBD1 (6 bases). The germline V gene encodes CDR1 MDHEN and CDR2 SYDVKM. This CDR3 region has 14 residues. The germline V and J ends were trimmed by 8 bases and 2 bases, with 13 bases remaining between them. CDR3: CASYTGSPGNTIYF. CDR3 in DNA: TGTGCCAGCTACACAGGGAGCCCTGGAAACACCATATATTTT. Based on the CDR3 plus reference TRBV28 and TRBJ1-3, the full variable domain is DVKVTQSSRYLVKRTGEKVFLECVQDMDHENMFWYRQDPGLGLRLIYFSYDVKMKEKGDIPEGYSVSREKKERFSLILESASTNQTSMYLCASYTGSPGNTIYFGEGSWLTVV.

This sequence joins TRBV12-2 and TRBJ1-5; the table names TRBD1, a call not compared with the DNA. TRBV12-2 is shown as a pseudogene. The CDR3 spans 16 residues. The CDR3 region has the DNA TGTGCAAGTCGCTTTGAAGGACAGAAGGATTATCAGCCCCAGCATTTT. Its protein is CASRFEGQKDYQPQHF.

The chain carries TRBV6-6 and TRBJ1-2; no definite D call. The CDR3 extends over 13 amino acids. Germline V lookup: CDR1 MNHNY, CDR2 SVGAGI (reference sequence). Trimming left V 7 bases short and J 8 bases short, with 17 bases between. This CDR3 reads CASTPVPRGGYTF. In nucleotides, the CDR3 is TGTGCCAGCACCCCAGTTCCGCGCGGGGGCTACACCTTC.

The chain combines TRBV6-4 with TRBJ2-1; 16 positions agree with TRBD2. The germline gives CDR1 MRHNA, CDR2 SNTAGT. This CDR3 region has 19 residues. V lost 6 bases to trimming and J lost 0 bases; unmatched junction nucleotides: 8. The CDR3 region is CASSPGLAGGPSSYNEQFF. CDR3 nucleotide sequence: TGTGCCAGCAGCCCGGGACTAGCGGGGGGGCCCAGCTCCTACAATGAGCAGTTCTTC.

The chain combines TRBV12-3 or TRBV12-4 with TRBJ1-4; TRBD1 matches 9 bases. With V trimmed by 5 bases and J by 12 bases, 7 bases remained unmatched. The CDR3 has 13 residues. The CDR3 reads CASSPHRGLELFF. The CDR3 region has the DNA TGTGCCAGCAGTCCCCACAGGGGGCTAGAACTGTTTTTT.

The rearrangement uses TRBV29-1 and TRBJ1-6; TRBD1 agrees at 7 bases. The J segment lost 8 bases and the V segment lost 4 bases, leaving 11 bases of the junction unmatched. Germline lookup yields CDR1 SQVTM and CDR2 ANQGSEA. This CDR3 region has 15 residues. CDR3 nucleotide sequence: TGCAGCGTTGCACTCGGGCCAGGGGGTGATTCACCCCTCCACTTT. Protein: CSVALGPGGDSPLHF.

The chain is built from TRBV2 and TRBJ2-3; 10 bases are a match to TRBD2. This CDR3 has 13 residues. Germline V gene sequence: CDR1 SNHLY, CDR2 FYNNEI. V lost 8 bases to trimming and J lost 10 bases; unmatched junction nucleotides: 9. The CDR3 loop is CASRGSGGLPQYF. CDR3 DNA: TGTGCCAGCCGGGGTAGCGGGGGGCTTCCGCAGTATTTT.

This chain connects TRBV18 to TRBJ1-5; 11 positions match TRBD1. The CDR3 covers 18 residues. Losses at the gene ends were 6 bases for V and 1 base for J; bases not matched to a gene: 11. Germline V gives CDR1 KGHSH, CDR2 LQKENI. CDR3 nucleotide sequence: TGTGCCAGCTCTCTGGCCGGGACAGGGGGAACCAGCAATCAGCCCCAGCATTTT. The encoded protein is CASSLAGTGGTSNQPQHF.